The sequence of this T cell receptor (beta chain) was determined in a study of blood T cells in healthy people across ages. Study-wide results and limits: Calculation of diversity from one million T cells yielded estimates considered to be underestimates. Samples with more naive T cells showed higher observed beta diversity.

The sample holds a few counts of this clonotype. The antigen remains unidentified. The CDR3 totals 15 residues. Trimming removed 0 bases from V and 7 bases from J; junction bases left unmatched: 10. Germline assignment: CDR1 SGDLS and CDR2 YYNGEE. Next came a second PCR, run for about 6 to 12 cycles, which used a sample-barcoded 5' primer along with a J-beta primer mix. TCRdb processed the 5' RACE reads anew with MiXCR; each CDR3 protein has one entry. The sample includes about 1.5 million distinct CDR3 sequences, roughly two fifths of them seen just once. Sequencing was performed on blood. J is TRBJ2-7 and V is TRBV9, with 7 bases lining up with TRBD1. This sequence was found in a woman aged 18-29 years in good health. The CDR3 spells CASSVGGQKLEEQYF. CDR3 in DNA: TGTGCCAGCAGCGTAGGGGGACAGAAGTTAGAGGAGCAGTACTTC.